The 16 T cell receptor beta chains listed next were all sequenced from one sample in a study of T-cell reconstitution after alpha-beta-depleted transplantation in children. Unique molecular identifiers were incorporated during preparation of the TCRbeta library. MiXCR was run by TCRdb on the PCR reads, yielding one entry per CDR3 protein. The sample shows around 960,000 distinct CDR3 sequences, 25% to 30% of them seen only once. The material sequenced was PBMCs, mostly from graft donor cells, taken 360 days after TCRalphabeta/CD19-depleted stem cell transplant. These receptor sequences come from a boy younger than two who had a stem cell transplant for SCID, so the T cells may come from the graft donor.

The V gene is TRBV7-2, the J gene TRBJ2-4, with D possibly TRBD2 on 6 matching bases. Per germline, CDR1 SGHTA and CDR2 FQGNSA. V was clipped by 5 bases and J by 5 bases, with 19 bases between them. CDR3 length: 16 residues. CDR3 protein: CASSPGMFGGQNIQYF. In nucleotides, the CDR3 is TGTGCCAGCAGCCCGGGGATGTTTGGAGGGCAAAACATTCAGTACTTC.

This clonotype was recorded at least ten times. V is TRBV7-2 and J is TRBJ2-3; 9 bases are a match to TRBD2. Germline loops: CDR1 SGHTA, CDR2 FQGNSA. CDR3 length equals 14 residues. V lost 5 bases and J lost 6; bases outside the gene matches: 6. CDR3 amino acids: CASSLGLAVDTQYF. The CDR3 nucleotides read TGTGCCAGCAGCCTGGGACTAGCAGTGGATACGCAGTATTTT.

The gene calls are TRBV12-3 or TRBV12-4 and TRBJ2-7; no definite D call. This CDR3 spans 15 amino acids. V shed 4 bases and J shed 1 base, with 14 bases lying between them. CDR3 DNA sequence: TGTGCCAGCAGTTCCGTGCCAGCAAGATCCTACGAGCAGTACTTC. It specifies CASSSVPARSYEQYF.

The chain combines TRBV20-1 with TRBJ2-7; 8 positions match TRBD2. This CDR3 has 14 residues. Germline V CDR1 and CDR2: DFQATT, SNEGSKA (reference sequence). The J segment lost 2 bases and the V segment lost 3 bases, leaving 6 bases of the junction unmatched. This CDR3 is CSASWRGATYEQYF. DNA for the CDR3: TGCAGTGCTAGTTGGCGGGGGGCAACCTACGAGCAGTACTTC.

The J gene is TRBJ1-1, the V gene TRBV29-1; D might be TRBD1 (5 bases). The CDR3 sequence is 12 residues long. Germline CDR1 reads SQVTM; CDR2 reads ANQGSEA. With 7 bases removed from V and 0 bases from J, the gap between germline ends came to 9 bases. CDR3 in DNA: TGCAGCGCCGGGACCGTGAACACTGAAGCTTTCTTT. Its protein is CSAGTVNTEAFF.

This clonotype was observed a few times. J is TRBJ2-3 and V is TRBV5-1; 14 bases agree with TRBD2. The CDR3 loop spans 18 amino acids. The germline V gene encodes CDR1 SGHRS and CDR2 YFSETQ. J lost 0 bases, V lost 4 bases, and 7 bases had no gene match. The CDR3 coding sequence is TGCGCCAGCAGCCGAGGGACTAGCGGGGGACCTAGCACAGATACGCAGTATTTT. Translation gives CASSRGTSGGPSTDTQYF.

This chain uses TRBV18 with TRBJ2-7, with TRBD1 as a possible D gene (6 bases). Trimming cost V 2 bases and J 9 bases, with 17 bases left between them. This CDR3 has 14 residues. Looked up from germline, CDR1 is KGHSH and CDR2 is LQKENI. CDR3 protein: CASSPTGTSQGQYF. CDR3 nucleotide sequence: TGTGCCAGCTCACCAACCGGGACATCCCAGGGGCAGTACTTC.

This clonotype appeared a few times. The CDR3 here is CASSADNSPLHF. The CDR3 coding sequence is TGTGCCAGCTCAGCGGACAATTCACCCCTCCACTTT. This sequence joins TRBV18 and TRBJ1-6; no clear D. The length of the CDR3 is 12 residues. Germline assignment: CDR1 KGHSH and CDR2 LQKENI. Trimming removed 5 bases from V and 7 bases from J, with 6 bases in between.

The CDR3 region is CAWKGGTGVYGTYEQYF. The DNA for the CDR3 is TGTGCCTGGAAGGGTGGGACAGGGGTATATGGGACCTACGAGCAGTACTTC. This sequence joins TRBV30 and TRBJ2-7, with TRBD1 identical over 10 bases. Germline loops: CDR1 GTSNPN, CDR2 SVGIG (reference sequence). The CDR3 totals 17 residues. The J segment lost 2 bases and the V segment lost 4 bases, leaving 14 bases of the junction unmatched.

This chain's CDR3 is CSVDRTSGGETQYF. The CDR3 DNA reads TGCAGCGTTGATCGCACTAGCGGGGGAGAGACCCAGTACTTC. V is TRBV29-1 and J is TRBJ2-5, with 11 nucleotides matching TRBD2. Trimming removed 3 bases from V and 4 bases from J; junction bases left unmatched: 4. The CDR3 extends over 14 amino acids. Per the germline V gene, CDR1 is SQVTM and CDR2 is ANQGSEA. Full variable domain (outside the CDR3, taken from reference TRBV29-1 and TRBJ2-5): SAVISQKPSRDICQRGTSLTIQCQVDSQVTMMFWYRQQPGQSLTLIATANQGSEATYESGFVIDKFPISRPNLTFSTLTVSNMSPEDSSIYLCSVDRTSGGETQYFGPGTRLLVL.

V gene TRBV20-1 combines with J gene TRBJ1-1; TRBD1 is a possible D gene (5 bases). Trimming cost V 5 bases and J 3 bases, with 13 bases left between them. Germline V gene sequence: CDR1 DFQATT, CDR2 SNEGSKA (reference sequence). This CDR3 contains 13 residues. This CDR3 is CSAQEGVDTEAFF. The DNA for the CDR3 is TGCAGTGCTCAAGAAGGGGTCGACACTGAAGCTTTCTTT.

Only a few counts were recorded for this clonotype. The chain uses TRBV5-1 and TRBJ2-1; 10 nucleotides align to TRBD2. V shed 3 bases and J 2 bases; nucleotides not matched to a gene: 5. Looked up from germline, CDR1 is SGHRS and CDR2 is YFSETQ. CDR3 length equals 16 residues. CDR3 amino acids: CASSSTSGVAYNEQFF. CDR3 sequence (DNA): TGCGCCAGCAGCTCAACTAGCGGGGTGGCCTACAATGAGCAGTTCTTC.

The rearrangement joins TRBV20-1 to TRBJ2-5; weak D call: TRBD1 (6 bases). Germline V gene data show CDR1 as DFQATT and CDR2 as SNEGSKA (reference sequence). The CDR3 contains 13 residues. V lost 2 bases and J lost 14, with 21 bases in between. CDR3 loop: CSARRQAQERGYF. CDR3 coding DNA: TGCAGTGCTAGACGACAGGCCCAAGAAAGGGGTTACTTC.

A few counts support this clonotype. This rearrangement joins TRBV10-3 to TRBJ1-1, with a weak D call TRBD1 (5 bases). This CDR3 spans 12 amino acids. Per germline, CDR1 ENHRY and CDR2 SYGVKD. Trimming left V 6 bases short and J 5 bases short, with 10 bases between. The CDR3 region has the DNA TGTGCCATCAGCCCAGGGTTGACTGAAGCTTTCTTT. Translated: CAISPGLTEAFF.

The J gene is TRBJ2-7, the V gene TRBV5-1; 12 bases line up with TRBD2. The CDR3 spans 16 residues. Germline trimming cut 3 bases from V and 2 bases from J; bases unmatched to any gene: 6. Germline V gives CDR1 SGHRS, CDR2 YFSETQ. CDR3 in amino acids: CASSWSLAGGAYEQYF. The CDR3 DNA reads TGCGCCAGCAGCTGGTCACTAGCGGGGGGCGCCTACGAGCAGTACTTC.

The V gene is TRBV15, the J gene TRBJ1-4; 7 nucleotides match TRBD1. Germline V CDR1 and CDR2: LNHNV, YYDKDF (reference sequence). This CDR3 region has 16 residues. V lost 3 bases to trimming and J lost 3 bases; unmatched junction nucleotides: 7. Here the CDR3 DNA reads TGTGCCACCAGCAGGCCTGGCGGGACAGCTAATGAAAAACTGTTTTTT. It translates to CATSRPGGTANEKLFF.